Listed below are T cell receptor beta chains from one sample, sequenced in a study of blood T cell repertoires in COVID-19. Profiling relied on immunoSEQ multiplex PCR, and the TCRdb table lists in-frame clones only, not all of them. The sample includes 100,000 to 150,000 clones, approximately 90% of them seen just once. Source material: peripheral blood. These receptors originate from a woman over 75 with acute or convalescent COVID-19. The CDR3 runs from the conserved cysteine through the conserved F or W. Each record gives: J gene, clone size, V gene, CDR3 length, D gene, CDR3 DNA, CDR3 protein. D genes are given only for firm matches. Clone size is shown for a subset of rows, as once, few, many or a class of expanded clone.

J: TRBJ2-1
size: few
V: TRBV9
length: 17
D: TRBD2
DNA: TGTGCCAGCAGCCCCCAAGGACTGCGGGGGGGTAGGAATGAGCAGTTCTTC
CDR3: CASSPQGLRGGRNEQFF

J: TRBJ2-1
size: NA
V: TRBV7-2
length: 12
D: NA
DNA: TGTGCCAGCAGCTTCACGTGGAGTGAGCAGTTCTTC
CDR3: CASSFTWSEQFF

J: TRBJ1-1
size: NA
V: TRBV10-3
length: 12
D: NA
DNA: TGTGCCATCAGGCTACCTAACACTGAAGCTTTCTTT
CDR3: CAIRLPNTEAFF

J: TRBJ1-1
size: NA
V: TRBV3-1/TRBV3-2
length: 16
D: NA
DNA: TGTGCCAGCAGCCAAGCAGAGGGGAGGGAGAACACTGAAGCTTTCTTT
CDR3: CASSQAEGRENTEAFF

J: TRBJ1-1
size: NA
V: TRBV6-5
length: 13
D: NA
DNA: TGTGCCAGCAGTTACGCAGGGTTGACTGAAGCTTTCTTT
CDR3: CASSYAGLTEAFF

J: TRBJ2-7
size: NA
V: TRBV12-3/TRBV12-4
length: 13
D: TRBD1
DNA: TGTGCCAGCAGTCAGGGGGCAAAGGACGAGCAGTACTTC
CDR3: CASSQGAKDEQYF

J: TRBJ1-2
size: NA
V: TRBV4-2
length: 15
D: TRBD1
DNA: TGTGCCAGCAGCCCGGACAGGGGGCTTAGGACGGGCTACACCTTC
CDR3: CASSPDRGLRTGYTF

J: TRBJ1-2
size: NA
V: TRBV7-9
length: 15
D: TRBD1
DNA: TGTGCCAGCAGCTTAGCGCCTCGAACAGGGGTTGGCTACACCTTC
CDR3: CASSLAPRTGVGYTF

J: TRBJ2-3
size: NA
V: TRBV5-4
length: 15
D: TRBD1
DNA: TGTGCCAGCAGCCGCGGGACAGGGGGCACAGATACGCAGTATTTT
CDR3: CASSRGTGGTDTQYF

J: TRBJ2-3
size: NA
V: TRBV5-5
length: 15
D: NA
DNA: TGTGCCAGCAGCAGTACTAGCCCTAGGACAGATACGCAGTATTTT
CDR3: CASSSTSPRTDTQYF

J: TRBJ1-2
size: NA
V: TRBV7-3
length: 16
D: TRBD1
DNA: TGTGCCAGCAGCTTAAGCTCGCGCAGGGGGGCCTATGGCTACACCTTC
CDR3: CASSLSSRRGAYGYTF

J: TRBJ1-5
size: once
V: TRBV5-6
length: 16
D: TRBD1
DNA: TGTGCCAGCAGCTTGGGGGACAGGGGGAGAAGTCAACCCCAGCATTTT
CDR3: CASSLGDRGRSQPQHF

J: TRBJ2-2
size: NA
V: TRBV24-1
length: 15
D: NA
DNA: TGTGCCACCAGTGACGCCGGGGATAACACCGGGGAGCTGTTTTTT
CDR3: CATSDAGDNTGELFF

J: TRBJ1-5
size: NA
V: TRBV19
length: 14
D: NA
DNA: TGTGCCAGTAGTATTACAGAAAGCAATCAGCCCCAGCATTTT
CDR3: CASSITESNQPQHF

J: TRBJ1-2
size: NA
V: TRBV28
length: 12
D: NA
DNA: TGTGCCAGCAGTTCGGGTCTCTATGGCTACACCTTC
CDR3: CASSSGLYGYTF

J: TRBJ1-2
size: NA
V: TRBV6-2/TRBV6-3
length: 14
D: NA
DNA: TGTGCCAGCAGTTTGGCAGGGCGGAACTATGGCTACACCTTC
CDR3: CASSLAGRNYGYTF

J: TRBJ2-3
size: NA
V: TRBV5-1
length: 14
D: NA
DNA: TGCGCCAGCAGCTTATTACAGGCAAGGGATACGCAGTATTTT
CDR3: CASSLLQARDTQYF

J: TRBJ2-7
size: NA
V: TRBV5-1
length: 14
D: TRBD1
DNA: TGCGCCAGCAGCGGCGGACAGGGGTGGGGCGAGCAGTACTTC
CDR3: CASSGGQGWGEQYF

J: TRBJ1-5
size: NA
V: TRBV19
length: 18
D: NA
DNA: TGTGCCAGTAGTAGGCGCGGGGGCGCGGAGGGGGGCAATCAGCCCCAGCATTTT
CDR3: CASSRRGGAEGGNQPQHF

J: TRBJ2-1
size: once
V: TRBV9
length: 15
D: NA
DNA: TGTGCCAGCAGCGTAGGGACTCCGCTAGATCTTGAGCAGTTCTTC
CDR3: CASSVGTPLDLEQFF

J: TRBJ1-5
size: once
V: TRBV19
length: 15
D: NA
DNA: TGTGCCAGTAGTTTTCAAACAGCAGACGGACAGCCCCAGCATTTT
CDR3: CASSFQTADGQPQHF

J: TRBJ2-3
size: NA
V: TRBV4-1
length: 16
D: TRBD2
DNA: TGCGCCAGCAGCCCCGCTAGCGGGAGGGCCGTAGATACGCAGTATTTT
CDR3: CASSPASGRAVDTQYF

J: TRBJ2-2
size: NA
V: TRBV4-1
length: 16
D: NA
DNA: TGCGCCAGCAGGGGCCTGGGGCCTAACAGCACCGGGGAGCTGTTTTTT
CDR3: CASRGLGPNSTGELFF

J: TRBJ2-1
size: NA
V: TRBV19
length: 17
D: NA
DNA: TGTGCCAGTAGTACCGGGACTTCGCGACTTATCTACAATGAGCAGTTCTTC
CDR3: CASSTGTSRLIYNEQFF

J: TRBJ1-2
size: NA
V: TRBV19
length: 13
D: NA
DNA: TGTGCCAATATCCGGACAGTGCTATATGGCTACACCTTC
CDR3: CANIRTVLYGYTF

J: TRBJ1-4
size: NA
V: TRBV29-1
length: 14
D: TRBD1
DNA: TGCAGCGTAGGGGGCGGCACAACTAATGAAAAACTGTTTTTT
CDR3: CSVGGGTTNEKLFF

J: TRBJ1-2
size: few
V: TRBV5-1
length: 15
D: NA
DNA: TGCGCCAGCAGCCCGGTGGGCGCAGGTCGGGGAGGCTACACCTTC
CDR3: CASSPVGAGRGGYTF

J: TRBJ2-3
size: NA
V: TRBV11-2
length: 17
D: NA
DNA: TGTGCCAGCAGCTTCAGGCCGCCTCAGGGGAGCACAGATACGCAGTATTTT
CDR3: CASSFRPPQGSTDTQYF

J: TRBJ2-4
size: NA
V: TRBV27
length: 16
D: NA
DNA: TGTGCCAGCAGTTTAGCGCCCCCCAGCGGAACAAACATTCAGTACTTC
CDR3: CASSLAPPSGTNIQYF

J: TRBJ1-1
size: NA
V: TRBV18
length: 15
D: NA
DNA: TGTGCCAGCTCACCCCAGGGGAAATTGGACACTGAAGCTTTCTTT
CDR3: CASSPQGKLDTEAFF

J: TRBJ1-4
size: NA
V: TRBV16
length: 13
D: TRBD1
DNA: TGTGCCAGTGGAGCAGGGGGAAGGCAAAAACTGTTTTTT
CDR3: CASGAGGRQKLFF

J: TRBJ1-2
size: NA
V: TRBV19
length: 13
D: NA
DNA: TGTGCCAGTTCCGGGAACGTCAACTATGGCTACACCTTC
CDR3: CASSGNVNYGYTF

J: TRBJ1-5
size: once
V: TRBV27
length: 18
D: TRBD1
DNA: TGTGCCAGCAGTTTAAAGGGGGCAGGGTATTATAGCAATCAGCCCCAGCATTTT
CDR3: CASSLKGAGYYSNQPQHF

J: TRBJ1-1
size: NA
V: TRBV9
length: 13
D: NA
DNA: TGTGCCAGCAGCCAGGCGTCGAACACTGAAGCTTTCTTT
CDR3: CASSQASNTEAFF

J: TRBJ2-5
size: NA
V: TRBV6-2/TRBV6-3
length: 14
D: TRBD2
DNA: TGTGCCAGCAGTTTCTCGGGGGGGCGAGAGACCCAGTACTTC
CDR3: CASSFSGGRETQYF

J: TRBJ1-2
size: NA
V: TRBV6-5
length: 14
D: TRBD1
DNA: TGTGCCAGCAGTTACTCGGGCACAGGGGGCGGCTACACCTTC
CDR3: CASSYSGTGGGYTF

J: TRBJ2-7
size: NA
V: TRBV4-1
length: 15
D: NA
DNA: TGCGCCAGCAGCCAAGACAGGCTCGGAACCTACGAGCAGTACTTC
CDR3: CASSQDRLGTYEQYF

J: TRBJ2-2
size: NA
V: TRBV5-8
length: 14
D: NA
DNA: TGTGCCAGCAGCTTGGCGCGATACACCGGGGAGCTGTTTTTT
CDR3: CASSLARYTGELFF

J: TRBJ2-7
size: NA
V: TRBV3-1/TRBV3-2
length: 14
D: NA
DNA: TGTGCCAGCAGCCAAGATCTGGTCAGCTACGAGCAGTACTTC
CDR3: CASSQDLVSYEQYF

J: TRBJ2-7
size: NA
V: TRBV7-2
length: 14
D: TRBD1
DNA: TGTGCCAGCACTCCCCGGACAGGGGCCTACGAGCAGTACTTC
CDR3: CASTPRTGAYEQYF

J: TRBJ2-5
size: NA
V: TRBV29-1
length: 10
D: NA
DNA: TGCAGCGTCGGGATAGAGACCCAGTACTTC
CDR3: CSVGIETQYF

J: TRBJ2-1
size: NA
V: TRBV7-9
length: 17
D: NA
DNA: TGTGCCAGCAGCTTAGCGTCCGGCGGGGGCGGGGACAATGAGCAGTTCTTC
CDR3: CASSLASGGGGDNEQFF

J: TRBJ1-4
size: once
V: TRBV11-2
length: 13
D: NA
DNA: TGTGCCAGCAGCTTACATCAGATTGAAAAACTGTTTTTT
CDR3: CASSLHQIEKLFF

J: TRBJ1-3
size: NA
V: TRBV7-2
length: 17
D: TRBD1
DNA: TGTGCCAGCAGCCTACCGGGACAGGGCGTCTCTGGAAACACCATATATTTT
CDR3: CASSLPGQGVSGNTIYF

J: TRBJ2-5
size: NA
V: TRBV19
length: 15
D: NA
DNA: TGTGCCAGTAGTATAGGGACAGCCAACGTGGAGACCCAGTACTTC
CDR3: CASSIGTANVETQYF

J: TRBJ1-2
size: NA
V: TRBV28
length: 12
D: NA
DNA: TGTGCCAGCAGTTTGGGGCAAGGAGGCTACACCTTC
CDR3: CASSLGQGGYTF

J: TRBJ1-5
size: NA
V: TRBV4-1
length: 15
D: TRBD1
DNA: TGCGCCAGCAGCCAGAGGACAGGGACGGGTCAGCCCCAGCATTTT
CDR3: CASSQRTGTGQPQHF

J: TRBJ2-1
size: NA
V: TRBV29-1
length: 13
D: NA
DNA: TGCAGCGTTGAACAGTCCCGATACAATGAGCAGTTCTTC
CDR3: CSVEQSRYNEQFF

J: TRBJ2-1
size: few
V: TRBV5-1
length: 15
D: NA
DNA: TGCGCCAGCAGGCGTAGCTTAGAGGTGGCACATGAGCAGTTCTTC
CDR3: CASRRSLEVAHEQFF

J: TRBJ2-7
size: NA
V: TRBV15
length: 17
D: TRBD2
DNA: TGTGCCACCAGCAGAGTCACCTCTTCGGGGGGCTCCTACGAGCAGTACTTC
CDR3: CATSRVTSSGGSYEQYF

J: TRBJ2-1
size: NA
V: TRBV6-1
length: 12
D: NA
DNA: TGTGCCAGCAGTGAACAGTTCAATGAGCAGTTCTTC
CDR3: CASSEQFNEQFF

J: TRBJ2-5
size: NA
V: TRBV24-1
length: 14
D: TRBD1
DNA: TGTGCCCCCCCCGTGACAGGGGCCCAAGAGACCCAGTACTTC
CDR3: CAPPVTGAQETQYF